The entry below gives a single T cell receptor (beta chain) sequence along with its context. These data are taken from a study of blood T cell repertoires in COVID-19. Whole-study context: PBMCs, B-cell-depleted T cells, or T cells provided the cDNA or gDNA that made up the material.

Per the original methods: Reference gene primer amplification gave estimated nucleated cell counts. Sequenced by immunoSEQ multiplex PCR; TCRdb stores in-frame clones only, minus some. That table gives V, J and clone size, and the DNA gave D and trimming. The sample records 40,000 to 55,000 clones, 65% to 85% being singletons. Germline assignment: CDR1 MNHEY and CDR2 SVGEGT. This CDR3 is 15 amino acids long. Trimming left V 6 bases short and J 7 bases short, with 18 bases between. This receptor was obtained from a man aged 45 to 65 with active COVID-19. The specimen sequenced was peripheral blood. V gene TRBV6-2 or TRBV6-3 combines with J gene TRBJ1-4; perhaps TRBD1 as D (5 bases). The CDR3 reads CASSPARGKVEKLFF. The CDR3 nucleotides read TGTGCCAGCAGCCCTGCCCGGGGGAAGGTTGAAAAACTGTTTTTT.